This T cell receptor (beta chain) was documented in a study of blood T cells in healthy people across ages. Samples had at least 6.5 million PBMCs isolated from them. Germline V CDR1 and CDR2: MNHEY, SVGAGI. J lost 6 bases, V lost 8 bases, and 12 bases had no gene match. The CDR3 is 15 residues long. Primers used in a second PCR of about 7 to 12 cycles were a sample-barcoded 5' primer and a J-beta primer mix. Sequencing yielded, for each sample, at least 3 million paired-end reads carrying CDR3. MiXCR, run by TCRdb on the 5' RACE reads, gives a single entry per CDR3 protein. Of 380,000 or so distinct CDR3 sequences in the sample, roughly half were seen once.

Sequenced input: blood. The chain employs TRBV6-5 and TRBJ2-7, with 11 positions matching TRBD1. The clonotype comes from a man aged 55-75 years in good health. The CDR3 bases are TGTGCCAGCCAACCTCCTGGGGGGACAGGGGGCGAGCAGTACTTC. Its translation: CASQPPGGTGGEQYF.